Listed below are T cell receptor beta chains from one sample, sequenced in a study of T cell repertoires in cytomegalovirus infection. In TCRdb, the reads were re-called with MiXCR into one record per CDR3 protein. The table records 250,000 or so distinct CDR3 sequences, 9.1% of them present only once. Sequencing was carried out using PBMCs. These receptors all stem from a human donor in good health (CMV status not recorded). Some clones in this sample may be carry-over from other donors' samples. The CDR3 runs from the conserved cysteine through the conserved F or W. The D gene is left open where the match is weak. The size of a clone is reported for some rows only, either as once, few or many, or as a class for expanded clones.

J gene	clone size	V gene	D gene	CDR3 DNA	CDR3 protein
TRBJ1-5	many	TRBV7-2	-	TGTGCCAGCAGCTTAGAACTGGATCAGCCCCAGCATTTT	CASSLELDQPQHF
TRBJ2-7	-	TRBV5-1	-	TGCGCCAGCAGCCCGGACCGGATCTACGAGCAGTACTTC	CASSPDRIYEQYF
TRBJ2-1	few	TRBV2	TRBD2	TGTGCCACCCACGCTCGGGGACTAGCGGGAAATGAGCAGTTCTTC	CATHARGLAGNEQFF
TRBJ2-3	-	TRBV28	-	TGTGCCAGCAGTTTACGGGGGCAAGTCACAGATACGCAGTATTTT	CASSLRGQVTDTQYF
TRBJ2-7	many	TRBV6-1	-	TGTGCCAGCAGTGAAAAACATCTAACGTACGAGCAGTACTTC	CASSEKHLTYEQYF
TRBJ1-1	many	TRBV7-2	-	TGTGCCAGCAGCCCCAGCAGGGTGACCTCGAACACTGAAGCTTTCTTT	CASSPSRVTSNTEAFF
TRBJ2-7	-	TRBV7-2	-	TGTGCCAGCACCCACCCCACTAACCCTTACGAGCAGTACTTC	CASTHPTNPYEQYF
TRBJ2-3	few	TRBV12-3/TRBV12-4	TRBD1	TGTGCCAGCAGTTTGGAGGTCAGGGGGACAGATACGCAGTATTTT	CASSLEVRGTDTQYF
TRBJ2-4	many	TRBV6-2/TRBV6-3	-	TGTGCCAGCAGCCTCGACGGGGCCAAAAACATTCAGTACTTC	CASSLDGAKNIQYF
TRBJ1-3	few	TRBV20-1	-	TGCAGTGCTAGAGATCCGGGGCAGGGTGGAAACACCATATATTTT	CSARDPGQGGNTIYF
TRBJ1-5	many	TRBV7-8	TRBD1	TGTGCCAGCAGCTTAATGGGACAGTATAGCAATCAGCCCCAGCATTTT	CASSLMGQYSNQPQHF
TRBJ2-1	many	TRBV7-2	-	TGTGCCAGCAGAACCGGGACTGGCCCCGGTGATGAGCAGTTCTTC	CASRTGTGPGDEQFF
TRBJ2-2	many	TRBV27	TRBD2	TGTGCCAGCAGTCCTAAGGGTCCGGGACTAGCGGGAGGAAGCACCGGGGAGCTGTTTTTT	CASSPKGPGLAGGSTGELFF
TRBJ2-3	many	TRBV7-2	TRBD1	TGTGCCAGCAGCGACAGGGGGTCGAGGTCAGATACGCAGTATTTT	CASSDRGSRSDTQYF
TRBJ2-7	many	TRBV7-9	-	TGTGCCAGCAGCTCCGCAGGGGCCCCCTCCTACGAGCAGTACTTC	CASSSAGAPSYEQYF
TRBJ2-2	many	TRBV6-2/TRBV6-3	-	TGTGCCAGCAGTTACGAGGGGGGGACGGCCGGGGAGCTGTTTTTT	CASSYEGGTAGELFF
TRBJ1-6	few	TRBV6-5	TRBD1	TGTGCCAGCAGGACAGGGGGCGCAGATTCACCCCTCCACTTT	CASRTGGADSPLHF
TRBJ2-3	many	TRBV6-4	TRBD2	TGTGCCAGCAGTGACTCGTCGGGGGGGCCAGATACGCAGTATTTT	CASSDSSGGPDTQYF
TRBJ1-5	many	TRBV28	-	TGTGCCAGCAGTATACCTCAGGGAGGGGGGCGGCCCCAGCATTTT	CASSIPQGGGRPQHF
TRBJ1-6	many	TRBV15	-	TGTGCCACCAGCAGAGACAGGGAATCACCCCTCCACTTT	CATSRDRESPLHF
TRBJ1-1	many	TRBV28	TRBD1	TGTGCCAGCAGGGGGACAGGGGAAGCTTTCTTT	CASRGTGEAFF
TRBJ2-7	-	TRBV6-5	TRBD1	TGTGCCAGCAGTCCGGCGCCCGGGACAGGGGGCTACGAGCAGTACTTC	CASSPAPGTGGYEQYF
TRBJ2-5	many	TRBV7-2	TRBD2	TGTGCCAGCAGCTTAAGGGGATCTAGCGGGAGGGCCCAGGAGACCCAGTACTTC	CASSLRGSSGRAQETQYF
TRBJ2-7	many	TRBV7-2	-	TGTGCCAGCAGTTCGGTAGGGACAACCTACGAGCAGTACTTC	CASSSVGTTYEQYF
TRBJ1-1	many	TRBV7-2	-	TGTGCCAGCAGCTTAGCCATACCGACCGCCGAAGCTTTCTTT	CASSLAIPTAEAFF
TRBJ1-6	many	TRBV6-2/TRBV6-3	TRBD1	TGTGCCAGCAGGGCCGGGACAGGGCCCAGCTCCTATAATTCACCCCTCCACTTT	CASRAGTGPSSYNSPLHF
TRBJ2-6	-	TRBV4-2	-	TGTGCCAGCAGCCCGGGGGTCTCTGGGGCCAACGTCCTGACTTTC	CASSPGVSGANVLTF
TRBJ1-5	many	TRBV27	-	TGTGCCAGCAGTTTACGTGGGGCCAGGGGCAATCAGCCCCAGCATTTT	CASSLRGARGNQPQHF
TRBJ1-4	many	TRBV12-3/TRBV12-4	-	TGTGCCAGCTCGACGGATGCAACTAATGAAAAACTGTTTTTT	CASSTDATNEKLFF
TRBJ1-2	-	TRBV11-3	TRBD1	TGTGCCAGCAGCCCCGGGACAGGAGATAACTATGGCTACACCTTC	CASSPGTGDNYGYTF
TRBJ2-1	many	TRBV7-2	TRBD2	TGTGCCAGCAGCAAGACTAGCGGGGGATCCAATGAGCAGTTCTTC	CASSKTSGGSNEQFF
TRBJ2-3	many	TRBV7-2	TRBD2	TGTGCCAGCAGCTTAAGAGGTAGCGGGGTTAGCACAGATACGCAGTATTTT	CASSLRGSGVSTDTQYF
TRBJ2-4	many	TRBV5-6	-	TGTGCCAGCAGCCAGGGCGACATTCAGTACTTC	CASSQGDIQYF
TRBJ2-4	many	TRBV7-2	TRBD2	TGTGCCAGCAGCTTCGCGGGCGGGGGGACCAAAAACATTCAGTACTTC	CASSFAGGGTKNIQYF
TRBJ1-2	-	TRBV7-9	-	TGTGCCAGCAGCGCACAGGGTGTTGGTGGCTACACCTTC	CASSAQGVGGYTF
TRBJ1-2	-	TRBV5-1	TRBD1	TGCGCCAGCAGCTACTCGGGACAGGGGGATGGCTACACCTTC	CASSYSGQGDGYTF
TRBJ1-5	many	TRBV7-2	-	TGTGCCAGCAGCTTAGATGGCATCCAGCCCCAGCATTTT	CASSLDGIQPQHF
TRBJ2-5	many	TRBV7-2	TRBD2	TGTGCCAGCAGCTTAAGTAGCGGACTAGCGGGGCCCGGGGCCCAGTACTTC	CASSLSSGLAGPGAQYF
TRBJ1-5	few	TRBV20-1	-	TGCAGTGCTAGACCCCCGGGGGGCGGGAATCAGCCCCAGCATTTT	CSARPPGGGNQPQHF
TRBJ2-1	-	TRBV9	TRBD2	TGTGCCAGCAGCGTAGGGCTAGCGGGAGCCGGGGAGCAGTTCTTC	CASSVGLAGAGEQFF
TRBJ1-2	many	TRBV19	-	TGTGCCAGTAGTATCCGGCGGGTCACCCCAATCGATGGCTACACCTTC	CASSIRRVTPIDGYTF
TRBJ1-2	many	TRBV7-2	-	TGTGCCAGCAGCTTAGATCCGCTGGCAGGTTATGGCTACACCTTC	CASSLDPLAGYGYTF
TRBJ1-5	many	TRBV6-2/TRBV6-3	TRBD1	TGTGCCAGCAGTTCGGGACAGGGGATCGGTCAGCCCCAGCATTTT	CASSSGQGIGQPQHF
TRBJ2-5	few	TRBV4-3	-	TGCGCCAGCAGCCGTAGCTACACCTTACGCGAGACCCAGTACTTC	CASSRSYTLRETQYF